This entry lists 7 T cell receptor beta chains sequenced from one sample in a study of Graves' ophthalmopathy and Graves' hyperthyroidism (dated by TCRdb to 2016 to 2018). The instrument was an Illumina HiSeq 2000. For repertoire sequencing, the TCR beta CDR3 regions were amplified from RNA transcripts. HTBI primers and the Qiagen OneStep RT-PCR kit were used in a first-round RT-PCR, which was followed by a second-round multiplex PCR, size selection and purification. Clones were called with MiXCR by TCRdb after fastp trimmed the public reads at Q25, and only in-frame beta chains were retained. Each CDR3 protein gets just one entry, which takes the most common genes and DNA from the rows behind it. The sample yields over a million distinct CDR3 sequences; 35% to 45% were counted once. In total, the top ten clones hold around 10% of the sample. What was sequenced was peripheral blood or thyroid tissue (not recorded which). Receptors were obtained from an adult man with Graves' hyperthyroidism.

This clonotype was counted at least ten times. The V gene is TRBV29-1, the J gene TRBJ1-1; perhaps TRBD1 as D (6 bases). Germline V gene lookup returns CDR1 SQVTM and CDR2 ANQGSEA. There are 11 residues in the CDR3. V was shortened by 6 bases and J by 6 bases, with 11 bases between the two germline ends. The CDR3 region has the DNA TGCAGCGTAGCGGACAGTGCTGAAGCTTTCTTT. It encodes CSVADSAEAFF.

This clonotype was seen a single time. The CDR3 DNA follows: TGTGCCAGCAGTTACTTACGGACAGGGGGCACCTATGGCTACACCTTC. Protein product: CASSYLRTGGTYGYTF. The genes are TRBV6-5 and TRBJ1-2; the match to TRBD1 covers 11 bases. The CDR3 length is 16 residues. V shed 1 base and J 4 bases; nucleotides not matched to a gene: 5. Germline V gene lookup returns CDR1 MNHEY and CDR2 SVGAGI.

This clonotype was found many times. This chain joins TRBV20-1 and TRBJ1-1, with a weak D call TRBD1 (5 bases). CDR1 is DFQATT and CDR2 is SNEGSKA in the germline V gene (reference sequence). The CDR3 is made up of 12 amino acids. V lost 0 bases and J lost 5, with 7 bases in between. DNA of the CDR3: TGCAGTGCTAGAGAGGGGGTTACTGAAGCTTTCTTT. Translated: CSAREGVTEAFF.

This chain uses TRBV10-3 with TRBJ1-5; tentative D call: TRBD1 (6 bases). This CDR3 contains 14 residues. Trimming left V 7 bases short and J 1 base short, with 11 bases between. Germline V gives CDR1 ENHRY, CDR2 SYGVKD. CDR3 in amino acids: CAINRGASNQPQHF. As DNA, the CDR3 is TGTGCCATCAACCGGGGGGCGAGCAATCAGCCCCAGCATTTT.

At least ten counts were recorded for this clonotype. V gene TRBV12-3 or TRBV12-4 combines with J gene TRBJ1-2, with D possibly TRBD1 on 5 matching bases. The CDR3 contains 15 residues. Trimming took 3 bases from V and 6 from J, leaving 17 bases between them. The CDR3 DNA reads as TGTGCCAGCAGTTTCGGGGAGAGGGGAACGAATGGCTACACCTTC. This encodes CASSFGERGTNGYTF.

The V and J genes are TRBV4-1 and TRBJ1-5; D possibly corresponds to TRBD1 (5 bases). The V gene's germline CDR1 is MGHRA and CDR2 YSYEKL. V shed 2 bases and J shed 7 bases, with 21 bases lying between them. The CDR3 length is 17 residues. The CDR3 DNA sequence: TGCGCCAGCAGCCAAAGTGTATCTCTCGGGGGTGAGCAGCCCCAGCATTTT. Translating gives CASSQSVSLGGEQPQHF.

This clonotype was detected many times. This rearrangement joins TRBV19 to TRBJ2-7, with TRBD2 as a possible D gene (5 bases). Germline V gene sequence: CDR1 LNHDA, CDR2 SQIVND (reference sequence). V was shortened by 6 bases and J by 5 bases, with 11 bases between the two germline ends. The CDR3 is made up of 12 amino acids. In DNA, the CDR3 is TGTGCCAGTAGCGCCGGGATCAACGAGCAGTACTTC. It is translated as CASSAGINEQYF.